This TCR beta chain was identified in a study of long-term antiretroviral therapy in people with HIV. V trimming: 2 bases; J trimming: 5 bases; junction bases outside the gene matches: 9. Germline V gives CDR1 SGHNT, CDR2 YENEEA. The CDR3 sequence is 17 residues long. The libraries were made with immunoSEQ v3.0 at survey level. Sequencing targeted roughly 35,000-55,000 T-cell genomes per sample. Some clones are missing from TCRdb's copy, which holds only in-frame ones; the method was immunoSEQ multiplex PCR. This sample has approximately 35,000 clones, with 85% to 95% found just once. This material consisted of unsorted PBMCs, taken 5 to 5.5 years after starting antiretroviral therapy. The source of this sequence is a woman aged 45-59 years with HIV. The V gene is TRBV11-3, the J gene TRBJ2-2; TRBD1 agrees at 9 bases. The CDR3 region is CASSLRAGTGRTGELFF. For the CDR3, the DNA is TGTGCCAGCAGCTTACGTGCCGGGACAGGGAGGACCGGGGAGCTGTTTTTT. Supplemented by reference TRBV11-3 and TRBJ2-2, the full variable domain reads EAGVVQSPRYKIIEKKQPVAFWCNPISGHNTLYWYLQNLGQGPELLIRYENEEAVDDSQLPKDRFSAERLKGVDSTLKIQPAELGDSAVYLCASSLRAGTGRTGELFFGEGSRLTVL.